This T cell receptor (beta chain) was identified during a study of response to subunit inactivated influenza vaccine. The study, taken as a whole, reports: Researchers suggested that each seasonal influenza vaccination recruits few new T cells.

Germline assignment: CDR1 SGHRS and CDR2 YFSETQ. This CDR3 spans 14 amino acids. The junction had 5 bases not matched to a gene; V was cut back by 4 bases and J by 3 bases. TCRdb reanalysed the RT-PCR reads using MiXCR and keeps one entry per CDR3 protein. This table holds fewer than 750,000 distinct CDR3 sequences, 12% to 15% found once. The table lists this clonotype with many counts. Its antigen remains unknown. This TCR was recovered from a man in his fifties or sixties who received an inactivated influenza vaccine. The chain joins TRBV5-1 to TRBJ1-1; 8 bases are a match to TRBD1. The specimen was PBMCs from blood, collected 11 to 12 days after vaccination. CDR3 nucleotides: TGCGCCAGCAGCGTGGGACAGGTCTACACTGAAGCTTTCTTT. This gives the protein CASSVGQVYTEAFF.